A selection of T cell receptor beta chains follows, all from one sample in a study of identical twins. TCRdb recomputed calls from the 5' RACE reads with MiXCR, one row per CDR3 protein. The table has 550,000 to 800,000 distinct CDR3 sequences, just over 7% seen once; the top ten hold 1.5% to 2%. This sample was shared with a second study, whose subject was yellow fever vaccine responses in identical twins.

The sample taken for sequencing was PBMCs. Receptor source: a woman aged 18-29 years in good health. Both conserved end residues are trimmed from each CDR3. Size is stated for part of the rows, as once, few or many counts, or as a class when the clone is expanded.

j_call clone_size v_call cdr3_aa
TRBJ2-2 many TRBV2 ASSRTVTGANTGELF
TRBJ2-2 few TRBV20-1 SAKSGTSGGFGGELF
TRBJ2-1 few TRBV13 ASSFKRRSHNEQF
TRBJ2-1 few TRBV20-1 SARDGGEPYNEQF
TRBJ2-3 few TRBV4-2 ASSHDPGTGNSDTQY
TRBJ2-3 many TRBV10-3 AIRPGRTGDTQY
TRBJ1-1 - TRBV5-1 ASSLEGPIEAF
TRBJ2-3 many TRBV7-3 ASSLTSGRVDTQY
TRBJ1-1 many TRBV2 ASRVGGRDTEAF
TRBJ1-3 many TRBV5-1 ASSLDPKASGNTIY
TRBJ2-3 many TRBV12-3/TRBV12-4 ASSFPAGATDTQY
TRBJ2-1 many TRBV6-2/TRBV6-3 ASSYSVLGMVIFEQF
TRBJ2-1 few TRBV5-1 ASNRGSGSYNEQF
TRBJ2-3 many TRBV3-1 ASSQETSGEDTQY